Listed below are T cell receptor beta chains from one sample, sequenced in a study of a mutant IDH1 vaccine in newly diagnosed glioma. These receptors have no identified antigens. The method was immunoSEQ multiplex PCR; TCRdb's version includes in-frame clones alone and lacks a portion of them. There are approximately 60,000 clones in the sample; 70% to 85% occur only once, and 3% to 3.5% lies in the top ten. This specimen was PBMCs, taken from a glioma patient whose treatment included an IDH1 peptide vaccine. The receptors shown here come from a woman younger than 35 with glioma. Some clones in this sample may be carry-over from other donors' samples. Each CDR3 is given with its conserved first and last residue. D genes are given only for firm matches. Size is stated for part of the rows, as once, few or many counts, or as a class when the clone is expanded.

D gene: TRBD1; clone size: .; J gene: TRBJ2-6; V gene: TRBV7-2; CDR3 DNA: TGTGCCAGCAGCGACCGGACAGGGACCGGGGCCAACGTCCTGACTTTC; CDR3 protein: CASSDRTGTGANVLTF
D gene: TRBD2; clone size: .; J gene: TRBJ2-1; V gene: TRBV7-9; CDR3 DNA: TGTGCAACCGGGTCAACGCTAGCGGGGGGGAGGTACTCCTACAATGAGCAGTTCTTC; CDR3 protein: CATGSTLAGGRYSYNEQFF
D gene: TRBD1; clone size: once; J gene: TRBJ2-7; V gene: TRBV5-1; CDR3 DNA: TGCGCCAGCAGCTTTGGGACAGGGGTCGCCTACGAGCAGTACTTC; CDR3 protein: CASSFGTGVAYEQYF
D gene: TRBD2; clone size: .; J gene: TRBJ2-1; V gene: TRBV19; CDR3 DNA: TGTGCCAGTAGTGCGGGAGCGGAGCAGTTCTTC; CDR3 protein: CASSAGAEQFF
D gene: .; clone size: large; J gene: TRBJ1-5; V gene: TRBV23-1; CDR3 DNA: TGCGCCAGCAGTCTAAGAAATCGGCCCCAGCATTTT; CDR3 protein: CASSLRNRPQHF
D gene: TRBD2; clone size: .; J gene: TRBJ2-7; V gene: TRBV7-9; CDR3 DNA: TGTGCCAGCAGCCACCCGGGGGGACTAGCGGCAACCTACGAGCAGTACTTC; CDR3 protein: CASSHPGGLAATYEQYF
D gene: .; clone size: .; J gene: TRBJ1-6; V gene: TRBV5-4; CDR3 DNA: TGTGCCAGCAGCTTGGCCCAGGCGCGCAGTTATAATTCACCCCTCCACTTT; CDR3 protein: CASSLAQARSYNSPLHF
D gene: .; clone size: .; J gene: TRBJ2-2; V gene: TRBV2; CDR3 DNA: TGTGCCAGCAGTGAATTTATTGGAGTACCGAACACCGGGGAGCTGTTTTTT; CDR3 protein: CASSEFIGVPNTGELFF
D gene: TRBD1; clone size: .; J gene: TRBJ2-1; V gene: TRBV25-1; CDR3 DNA: TGTGCCAGCAGTGAACCCGGGACAGGGAGGTTTGGTGAGCAGTTCTTC; CDR3 protein: CASSEPGTGRFGEQFF
D gene: TRBD2; clone size: .; J gene: TRBJ2-5; V gene: TRBV7-2; CDR3 DNA: TGTGCCAGCAGCTTAGTGGGCGGGGGGGCGCAAGAGACCCAGTACTTC; CDR3 protein: CASSLVGGGAQETQYF
D gene: TRBD2; clone size: .; J gene: TRBJ2-7; V gene: TRBV9; CDR3 DNA: TGTGCCAGCAGCGTAGAAGGGCGGGAGGGCCGAGAGCAGTACTTC; CDR3 protein: CASSVEGREGREQYF
D gene: TRBD1; clone size: .; J gene: TRBJ1-1; V gene: TRBV19; CDR3 DNA: TGTGCCAGTAGTATGGGGACAGGGGCCGCTGATGAAGCTTTCTTT; CDR3 protein: CASSMGTGAADEAFF
D gene: TRBD2; clone size: .; J gene: TRBJ2-7; V gene: TRBV2; CDR3 DNA: TGTGCCAGCAGTCTTACTAGCGGGGGCGACTACGAGCAGTACTTC; CDR3 protein: CASSLTSGGDYEQYF
D gene: TRBD2; clone size: .; J gene: TRBJ2-2; V gene: TRBV5-1; CDR3 DNA: TGCGCCAGCAGCTTGTGGGGGGCCGGGACTAGCGGGCCGACCGGGGAGCTGTTTTTT; CDR3 protein: CASSLWGAGTSGPTGELFF
D gene: .; clone size: .; J gene: TRBJ2-7; V gene: TRBV6-5; CDR3 DNA: TGTGCCAGCAGTTACTCCGAGGGCCTGGGGCAGTACTTC; CDR3 protein: CASSYSEGLGQYF
D gene: TRBD1; clone size: .; J gene: TRBJ1-5; V gene: TRBV5-3; CDR3 DNA: TGTGCCAGAAGCTTAGGGACAGGGACTCCCAATCAGCCCCAGCATTTT; CDR3 protein: CARSLGTGTPNQPQHF
D gene: TRBD2; clone size: .; J gene: TRBJ2-1; V gene: TRBV6-1; CDR3 DNA: TGTGCCAGCAGTCCCCGACTAGCGGGGGACAATGAGCAGTTCTTC; CDR3 protein: CASSPRLAGDNEQFF
D gene: .; clone size: .; J gene: TRBJ2-7; V gene: TRBV15; CDR3 DNA: TGTGCCACCAGCCCTAGGGGCCACGGGAGCAACGAGCAGTACTTC; CDR3 protein: CATSPRGHGSNEQYF
D gene: TRBD2; clone size: few; J gene: TRBJ2-7; V gene: TRBV29-1; CDR3 DNA: TGCAGCGTAAGGCTAGCGGGGTCCGTGCGGGAGCAGTACTTC; CDR3 protein: CSVRLAGSVREQYF
D gene: TRBD1; clone size: few; J gene: TRBJ1-2; V gene: TRBV5-6; CDR3 DNA: TGTGCCAGCAGCCCAGAGACAGGGACGACTAACTGTGGCTACACCTTC; CDR3 protein: CASSPETGTTNCGYTF
D gene: .; clone size: .; J gene: TRBJ1-2; V gene: TRBV19; CDR3 DNA: TGTGCCAGTAGTCTAAACTCCGCGAACTATGGCTACACCTTC; CDR3 protein: CASSLNSANYGYTF
D gene: .; clone size: .; J gene: TRBJ2-1; V gene: TRBV10-3; CDR3 DNA: TGTGCCATCAGACCCTTGGCGGGGTTGAACAATGAGCAGTTCTTC; CDR3 protein: CAIRPLAGLNNEQFF
D gene: TRBD2; clone size: .; J gene: TRBJ2-5; V gene: TRBV7-2; CDR3 DNA: TGTGCCAGCAGCAAAGGGGCGGGGGGTAGTGAGACCCAGTACTTC; CDR3 protein: CASSKGAGGSETQYF
D gene: TRBD1; clone size: .; J gene: TRBJ1-3; V gene: TRBV5-4; CDR3 DNA: TGTGCCAGCAGCTTCGGACAGGGGGCGGACACCATATATTTT; CDR3 protein: CASSFGQGADTIYF
D gene: .; clone size: .; J gene: TRBJ1-6; V gene: TRBV15; CDR3 DNA: TGTGCCACCAGCTCCGGGTTTTCACCCCTCCACTTT; CDR3 protein: CATSSGFSPLHF
D gene: TRBD1; clone size: .; J gene: TRBJ1-4; V gene: TRBV19; CDR3 DNA: TGTGCCAGTAGTACGGACAGGGGGCGTAATGAAAAACTGTTTTTT; CDR3 protein: CASSTDRGRNEKLFF
D gene: .; clone size: .; J gene: TRBJ1-1; V gene: TRBV28; CDR3 DNA: TGTGCCAGCAGATTGAACACTGAAGCTTTCTTT; CDR3 protein: CASRLNTEAFF
D gene: TRBD1; clone size: .; J gene: TRBJ1-2; V gene: TRBV5-4; CDR3 DNA: TGTGCCAGCAGCGTTGACAGGGATGGGTATGGCTACACCTTC; CDR3 protein: CASSVDRDGYGYTF
D gene: .; clone size: .; J gene: TRBJ1-1; V gene: TRBV5-1; CDR3 DNA: TGCGCCAGCAGGGGACAAGTGGACACTGAAGCTTTCTTT; CDR3 protein: CASRGQVDTEAFF
D gene: .; clone size: .; J gene: TRBJ2-5; V gene: TRBV18; CDR3 DNA: TGTGCCAGCTCACGGGAACTGCGGGAACGGGAGACCCAGTACTTC; CDR3 protein: CASSRELRERETQYF
D gene: .; clone size: .; J gene: TRBJ1-5; V gene: TRBV29-1; CDR3 DNA: TGCAGCGTGAGAACGGGGAGCCAGCCCCAGCATTTT; CDR3 protein: CSVRTGSQPQHF
D gene: .; clone size: once; J gene: TRBJ2-7; V gene: TRBV27; CDR3 DNA: TGTGCCAGCAGGGGCGAGCAGTACTTC; CDR3 protein: CASRGEQYF
D gene: .; clone size: .; J gene: TRBJ2-2; V gene: TRBV19; CDR3 DNA: TGTGCCAGTACGCGAGGGGGGGCCGACACCGGGGAGCTGTTTTTT; CDR3 protein: CASTRGGADTGELFF
D gene: TRBD1; clone size: .; J gene: TRBJ1-1; V gene: TRBV5-1; CDR3 DNA: TGCGCCAGCACCCTCTTGACAGGGGGCAGGAACACTGAAGCTTTCTTT; CDR3 protein: CASTLLTGGRNTEAFF
D gene: .; clone size: .; J gene: TRBJ1-4; V gene: TRBV6-5; CDR3 DNA: TGTGCCAGCAGAAATGGCAGGGTTTCTGAAAAACTGTTTTTT; CDR3 protein: CASRNGRVSEKLFF
D gene: .; clone size: .; J gene: TRBJ1-1; V gene: TRBV7-6; CDR3 DNA: TGTGCCAGCAGCCCCGGACCCCTCCTAGGCGAAGCTTTCTTT; CDR3 protein: CASSPGPLLGEAFF
D gene: .; clone size: .; J gene: TRBJ2-7; V gene: TRBV5-6; CDR3 DNA: TGTGCCAGCAGCTTGGAGAACTACGAGCAGTACTTC; CDR3 protein: CASSLENYEQYF
D gene: .; clone size: .; J gene: TRBJ2-1; V gene: TRBV7-9; CDR3 DNA: TGTGCCAGCAGCTTCCGGGACTCTTACAATGAGCAGTTCTTC; CDR3 protein: CASSFRDSYNEQFF
D gene: .; clone size: .; J gene: TRBJ2-2; V gene: TRBV5-6; CDR3 DNA: TGTGCCAGCAGCCCCGTTTCGAACACCGGGGAGCTGTTTTTT; CDR3 protein: CASSPVSNTGELFF
D gene: .; clone size: .; J gene: TRBJ2-6; V gene: TRBV6-5; CDR3 DNA: TGTGCCAGCAGTTACTTAGGAACAGTTGGGGCCAACGTCCTGACTTTC; CDR3 protein: CASSYLGTVGANVLTF
D gene: .; clone size: .; J gene: TRBJ2-6; V gene: TRBV5-4; CDR3 DNA: TGTGCCAGCAGCTTGGCCGGGGCCAACGTCCTGACTTTC; CDR3 protein: CASSLAGANVLTF